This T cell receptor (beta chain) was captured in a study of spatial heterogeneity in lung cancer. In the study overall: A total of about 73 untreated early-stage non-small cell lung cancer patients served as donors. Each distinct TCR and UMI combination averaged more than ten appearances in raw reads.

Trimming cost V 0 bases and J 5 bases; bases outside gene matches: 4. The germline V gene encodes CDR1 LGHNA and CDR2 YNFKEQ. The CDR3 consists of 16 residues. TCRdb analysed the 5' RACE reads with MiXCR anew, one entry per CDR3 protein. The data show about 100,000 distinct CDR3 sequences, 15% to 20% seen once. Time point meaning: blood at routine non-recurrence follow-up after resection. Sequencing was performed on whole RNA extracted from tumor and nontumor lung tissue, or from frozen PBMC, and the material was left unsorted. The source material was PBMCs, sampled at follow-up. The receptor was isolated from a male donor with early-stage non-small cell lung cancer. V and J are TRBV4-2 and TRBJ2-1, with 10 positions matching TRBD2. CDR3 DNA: TGTGCCAGCAGCCAAGATGGAGGACTAGCGGACAATGAGCAGTTCTTC. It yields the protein CASSQDGGLADNEQFF.